Below, 22 T cell receptor beta chains from the same sample are listed, as sequenced in a study of CD8 T cells in ankylosing spondylitis. One entry per CDR3 protein, called by TCRdb with MiXCR from the 5' RACE reads. The table shows 750,000 to 850,000 distinct CDR3 sequences, with over 9.5% occurring only once. Which antigens these TCRs recognize remains unknown. Study-level results: Seemingly distinctive of ankylosing spondylitis blood was a TCR beta motif formed by eight highly homologous variants.

Source material: blood, either unsorted or a sorted T cell fraction (not recorded which). These receptors originate from a male donor with ankylosing spondylitis.

The table lists this clonotype with a few counts. J is TRBJ2-3 and V is TRBV7-8; maybe TRBD2 (5 bases). The CDR3 loop spans 15 amino acids. Per the germline V gene, CDR1 is SGHVS and CDR2 is FQNEAQ. V was cut by 0 bases and J by 6 bases, with 13 bases left in between. The CDR3 bases are TGTGCCAGCAGCTTAGCGCCCCCGAGGGCCGATACGCAGTATTTT. Protein sequence: CASSLAPPRADTQYF.

This clonotype was observed a few times. This rearrangement joins TRBV6-2 or TRBV6-3 to TRBJ1-1, with TRBD1 matching over 7 bases. CDR3 size: 13 residues. Germline values: CDR1 MNHEY, CDR2 SVGEGT. The J segment lost 7 bases and the V segment lost 7 bases, leaving 9 bases of the junction unmatched. The CDR3 spells CASTKPQGFEAFF. The CDR3 nucleotides are TGTGCCAGCACCAAGCCACAGGGGTTTGAAGCTTTCTTT.

On this clonotype: The junction and the germline gene differ at one end; a read error may be behind it. The gene calls are TRBV7-6 and TRBJ2-1; 11 positions agree with TRBD2. The CDR3 totals 15 residues. Germline V gene data show CDR1 as SGHVS and CDR2 as FNYEAQ. This chain's CDR3 is CASSIGTSGYNEQFF. CDR3 DNA: TGTGCTAGCAGCATTGGGACTAGCGGATACAATGAGCAGTTCTTC.

This clonotype has a handful of counts. The chain carries TRBV5-1 and TRBJ2-1; tentatively, D is TRBD2 (5 bases). V was shortened by 4 bases and J by 6 bases, with 8 bases between the two germline ends. Germline CDR1 and CDR2: SGHRS and YFSETQ. The CDR3 is 12 amino acids. The CDR3: CASSQLGNEQFF. CDR3 DNA sequence: TGCGCCAGCAGCCAACTAGGCAATGAGCAGTTCTTC.

This chain joins TRBV7-2 and TRBJ2-3, with D unclear. The V gene's germline CDR1 is SGHTA and CDR2 FQGNSA. Trimming took off 5 bases at V and 4 bases at J, with 19 bases between the two ends. CDR3 length: 16 residues. CDR3 DNA sequence: TGTGCCAGCAGCCCCCGGGCCCTACTGCGCGCAGATACGCAGTATTTT. Translated, it gives CASSPRALLRADTQYF.

This clonotype was seen ten or more times. CDR3 nucleotide sequence: TGCAGCGTAACCGGGACAGGGGGCATTGAGACCCAGTACTTC. Its translation: CSVTGTGGIETQYF. The chain employs TRBV29-1 and TRBJ2-5; TRBD1 agrees at 12 bases. This CDR3 is built from 14 residues. The germline V gene encodes CDR1 SQVTM and CDR2 ANQGSEA. V lost 6 bases, J lost 5 bases, and 7 bases stayed unmatched. Together with reference TRBV29-1 and TRBJ2-5, the CDR3 gives the full variable domain: SAVISQKPSRDICQRGTSLTIQCQVDSQVTMMFWYRQQPGQSLTLIATANQGSEATYESGFVIDKFPISRPNLTFSTLTVSNMSPEDSSIYLCSVTGTGGIETQYFGPGTRLLVL.

In its sample, this clonotype was seen many times. The chain joins TRBV5-1 to TRBJ2-5; no firm D call. V lost 4 bases, J lost 2 bases, and 18 bases lay in between. The CDR3 runs 16 residues. Looked up from germline, CDR1 is SGHRS and CDR2 is YFSETQ. The CDR3 protein is CASSTANPFQQETQYF. The CDR3 DNA reads TGCGCCAGCAGCACCGCGAACCCATTCCAGCAAGAGACCCAGTACTTC.

The gene calls are TRBV7-2 and TRBJ2-5; 8 bases agree with TRBD2. V trimming: 5 bases; J trimming: 6 bases; junction bases outside the gene matches: 5. The CDR3 loop spans 13 amino acids. Germline V gene sequence: CDR1 SGHTA, CDR2 FQGNSA. The CDR3 DNA sequence: TGTGCCAGCAGCAGGACTAGCTGGCAGACCCAGTACTTC. Amino acids: CASSRTSWQTQYF.

This clonotype was observed many times. The V gene is TRBV29-1, the J gene TRBJ2-5; 15 bases map to TRBD2. With V trimmed by 4 bases and J by 7 bases, 4 bases remained unmatched. The CDR3 has 14 amino acids. CDR1 is SQVTM and CDR2 is ANQGSEA in the germline V gene. The CDR3 reads CSVGTSGRVWTQYF. The CDR3, as DNA: TGCAGCGTTGGGACTAGCGGGAGGGTGTGGACCCAGTACTTC. Full variable domain (remainder filled in from reference TRBV29-1 and TRBJ2-5): SAVISQKPSRDICQRGTSLTIQCQVDSQVTMMFWYRQQPGQSLTLIATANQGSEATYESGFVIDKFPISRPNLTFSTLTVSNMSPEDSSIYLCSVGTSGRVWTQYFGPGTRLLVL.

This clonotype was seen a single time. V usage is TRBV5-1 and J usage is TRBJ1-5; the D gene is possibly TRBD1 (6 bases). The CDR3 runs to 16 residues. Germline V gives CDR1 SGHRS, CDR2 YFSETQ. Between the trimmed V and J ends, which lost 0 bases and 2 bases, there was a span of 12 bases. The CDR3 here is CASSLEQGAGNQPQHF. The CDR3 DNA is TGCGCCAGCAGCTTGGAACAGGGCGCTGGCAATCAGCCCCAGCATTTT.

Only a few counts were recorded for this clonotype. The rearrangement links TRBV29-1 to TRBJ2-5, with D possibly being TRBD2 (5 bases). The germline V gene encodes CDR1 SQVTM and CDR2 ANQGSEA. This CDR3 contains 14 residues. Trimming removed 0 bases from V and 7 bases from J, with 15 bases in between. The CDR3: CSVEDRTGRGTQYF. The CDR3, as DNA: TGCAGCGTTGAAGACCGGACGGGTCGGGGGACCCAGTACTTC.

This clonotype was counted only a few times. V is TRBV10-3 and J is TRBJ2-3, with D possibly TRBD2 on 7 matching bases. The CDR3 is made up of 15 amino acids. Germline assignment: CDR1 ENHRY and CDR2 SYGVKD. Trimming removed 1 base at V and 4 bases at J, with 12 bases between. For the CDR3, the DNA is TGTGCCATCAGTGAGTTGGGGGGGCGGGCAGATACGCAGTATTTT. It is translated as CAISELGGRADTQYF.

This clonotype was observed a few times. The rearrangement links TRBV9 to TRBJ1-1; a weak D match, TRBD1 (5 bases). In germline, CDR1 is SGDLS, CDR2 YYNGEE. V was trimmed by 3 bases and J by 0 bases, leaving 9 bases between them. The CDR3 has 14 amino acids. This CDR3 reads CASSEGTVNTEAFF. CDR3 bases: TGTGCCAGCAGCGAGGGGACGGTGAACACTGAAGCTTTCTTT. The whole variable domain, remainder taken from reference TRBV9 and TRBJ1-1, is DSGVTQTPKHLITATGQRVTLRCSPRSGDLSVYWYQQSLDQGLQFLIQYYNGEERAKGNILERFSAQQFPDLHSELNLSSLELGDSALYFCASSEGTVNTEAFFGQGTRLTVV.

CDR3 amino acids: CASTGLAGSGQYF. The CDR3 bases are TGTGCCAGCACCGGACTAGCGGGGTCTGGGCAGTACTTC. This sequence joins TRBV6-6 and TRBJ2-7; 12 nucleotides line up with TRBD2. Germline trimming cut 7 bases from V and 9 bases from J; bases unmatched to any gene: 7. CDR3 size: 13 residues. Germline-derived CDR1 and CDR2 are MNHNY and SVGAGI (reference sequence).

The genes are TRBV29-1 and TRBJ2-3, with D perhaps matching TRBD2 (5 bases). V gave up 5 bases and J gave up 5 bases, with 17 bases separating them. This CDR3 region has 14 residues. The germline V gene has CDR1 SQVTM and CDR2 ANQGSEA. The CDR3 loop reads CSVPLTPGLDTQYF. As DNA, the CDR3 is TGCAGCGTTCCTCTGACCCCGGGGTTAGATACGCAGTATTTT.

This clonotype has only a few counts. The V and J genes are TRBV7-2 and TRBJ1-2, with D perhaps TRBD1 (6 bases). V was clipped by 1 base and J by 4 bases, with 10 bases between them. This CDR3 is 14 amino acids long. CDR1 SGHTA and CDR2 FQGNSA come from the germline V gene. CDR3 nucleotide sequence: TGTGCCAGCAGCTTAGTAACAGGGAGCTATGGCTACACCTTC. Its translation is CASSLVTGSYGYTF. Drawing the rest from reference TRBV7-2 and TRBJ1-2, the complete variable domain is GAGVSQSPSNKVTEKGKDVELRCDPISGHTALYWYRQSLGQGLEFLIYFQGNSAPDKSGLPSDRFSAERTGGSVSTLTIQRTQQEDSAVYLCASSLVTGSYGYTFGSGTRLTVV.

V is TRBV5-1 and J is TRBJ2-3; the match to TRBD2 covers 16 bases. Trimming at V came to 0 bases and at J to 6 bases, leaving 7 bases not matched to a gene. CDR3 length equals 18 residues. Germline lookup yields CDR1 SGHRS and CDR2 YFSETQ. The CDR3 spells CASSLGGTSGGALDTQYF. CDR3 nucleotides: TGCGCCAGCAGCTTGGGAGGGACTAGCGGGGGGGCCTTGGATACGCAGTATTTT.

This clonotype has at least ten counts. The J gene is TRBJ2-1, the V gene TRBV12-3 or TRBV12-4; D unclear. Trimming removed 4 bases at V and 4 bases at J, with 11 bases between. This CDR3 has 14 residues. The CDR3 sequence: CASSSTDWYNEQFF. The CDR3 region has the DNA TGTGCCAGCAGTTCGACCGACTGGTACAATGAGCAGTTCTTC.

The V and J genes are TRBV20-1 and TRBJ2-1; 8 bases line up with TRBD2. The CDR3 sequence is 14 residues long. With V trimmed by 6 bases and J by 6 bases, 10 bases remained unmatched. The germline V gene encodes CDR1 DFQATT and CDR2 SNEGSKA (reference sequence). DNA of the CDR3: TGCAGTGCGGAGGCCGGGAGGGCCCCCAATGAGCAGTTCTTC. Amino acids: CSAEAGRAPNEQFF.

This chain links TRBV15 with TRBJ2-3; D unresolved. Trimming cost V 2 bases and J 1 base, with 13 bases left between them. The germline V gene has CDR1 LNHNV and CDR2 YYDKDF (reference sequence). The CDR3 is 16 amino acids. CDR3 sequence (DNA): TGTGCCACCAGCAGACTACAAGGGTACCGCACAGATACGCAGTATTTT. Protein product: CATSRLQGYRTDTQYF.

CDR3 loop: CASTSGGGAQYF. The CDR3 DNA follows: TGTGCCAGCACCTCTGGGGGGGGGGCGCAGTATTTT. The chain has TRBV27 and TRBJ2-3; the match to TRBD2 covers 7 bases. The CDR3 has 12 residues. CDR1 is MNHEY, CDR2 SMNVEV, per germline (reference sequence). Germline trimming cut 7 bases from V and 10 bases from J; bases unmatched to any gene: 8.

The CDR3 loop reads CSLNRGQGFNEQFF. CDR3 in DNA: TGCAGTCTTAATAGGGGACAGGGGTTCAATGAGCAGTTCTTC. This chain uses TRBV20-1 with TRBJ2-1, with TRBD1 matching over 10 bases. Germline CDR1 reads DFQATT; CDR2 reads SNEGSKA (reference sequence). The V gene end was trimmed by 8 bases and the J gene end by 6 bases; junction bases not matched to a gene: 10. CDR3 length: 14 amino acids.